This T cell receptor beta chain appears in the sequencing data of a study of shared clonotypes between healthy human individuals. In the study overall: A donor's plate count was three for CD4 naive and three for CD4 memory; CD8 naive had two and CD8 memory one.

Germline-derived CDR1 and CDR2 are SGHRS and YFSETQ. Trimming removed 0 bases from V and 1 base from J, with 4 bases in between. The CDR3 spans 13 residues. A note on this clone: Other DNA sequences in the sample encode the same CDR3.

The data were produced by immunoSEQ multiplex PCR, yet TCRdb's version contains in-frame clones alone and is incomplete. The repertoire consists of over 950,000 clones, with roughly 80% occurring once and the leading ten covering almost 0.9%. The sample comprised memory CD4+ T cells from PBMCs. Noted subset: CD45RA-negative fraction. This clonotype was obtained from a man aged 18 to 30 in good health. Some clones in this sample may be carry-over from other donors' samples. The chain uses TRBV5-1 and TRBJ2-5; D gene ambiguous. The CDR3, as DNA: TGCGCCAGCAGCTTGGGCTCCCAAGAGACCCAGTACTTC. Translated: CASSLGSQETQYF. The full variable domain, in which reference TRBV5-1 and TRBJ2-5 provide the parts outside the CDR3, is KAGVTQTPRYLIKTRGQQVTLSCSPISGHRSVSWYQQTPGQGLQFLFEYFSETQRNKGNFPGRFSGRQFSNSRSEMNVSTLELGDSALYLCASSLGSQETQYFGPGTRLLVL.